This T cell receptor beta chain emerged from a study of cytomegalovirus exposure and HLA in healthy donors (dated by TCRdb to about 2017). Broadly, across the study: According to an earlier analysis of a few hundred of the donors, roughly 180 million T cells yielded roughly 110 million unique TCR beta sequences and more than 250 Gb of sequence data. An early release covering some 640 HLA-typed donors comprised roughly 300 gigabases of sequencing data and tens of millions of unique TCR sequences. Of the 300 to 500 genotyped donors, approximately 80% were placed in the genetic ancestry cluster associated with self-reported Caucasian donors. The study aimed to test whether signatures of past pathogen exposure could be identified by cataloging public T cell receptors. The T cell repertoires of around 670 subjects were profiled by immunosequencing and related to cytomegalovirus serostatus. Along with the roughly 610-subject first cohort, a separate validation cohort of around 110 different subjects was used. To predict cytomegalovirus infection status, the study brought together high-throughput TCR immunosequencing, statistical association of individual TCRs with disease status, and machine learning. In a later analysis, previously published TCR beta repertoires from 666 donors were re-analyzed and high-resolution HLA genotyping was added so that TCR occurrence patterns could be studied. The later analysis used no new phenotypic data to find candidate immune exposures, relying instead on TCR beta sequences and their occurrence across donors. An earlier analysis of 450 to 750 of the donors used high-throughput TCR beta sequencing to judge whether each TCR beta V gene segment behaved as functional or pseudogenic. Donor age, sex, ethnicity and CMV serostatus were compiled together with the repertoire data. Genome-wide SNP genotypes for about 60% of the roughly 700 donors were used in a later genetic analysis, which treated that subset as a discovery cohort. All discovery cohort repertoires had been generated on a single sequencing platform. Both class I and class II loci were covered by HLA typing, at four-digit resolution. The number of typed donors differed by locus: about 620-640 for A, B, C, DRB1 and DQB1; about 520 for DQA1; approximately 600 for DPA1; and approximately 450 for DPB1. A few DR-DQ haplotypes were handled as single units for association and clustering because linkage in the cohort was strong. On average, roughly 250,000 unique TCR beta nucleotide sequences were sequenced per donor among more than 350 genotyped donors of the cohort, with roughly 18% of those sequences being non-productive.

V was cut back by 0 bases and J by 4 bases, leaving a gap of 10 bases between them. Inclusive of the bounding cysteine and phenylalanine, the CDR3 is 14 residues long. Only the CDR3 region is kept as DNA, spanning 42 bases read in frame from base 1. As encoded in the germline V gene (reference sequence), CDR1 is SGHNT while CDR2 is YYREEE. Points the paper makes about the study in general: The classifier was reported to diagnose cytomegalovirus status with high specificity and sensitivity in both the original cohort and the validation cohort. Roughly uniform sequencing depth across donors was assumed in presence/absence analyses, although this assumption may not hold. In vitro tests confirmed that a few of the cytomegalovirus-associated TCR beta chains recognize cytomegalovirus antigens. In a later genetic analysis, fewer N-insertions in productive TCRs were reported among donors in an Asian-associated ancestry cluster than the roughly 700-donor mean. Only TCR beta chains were sequenced in this cohort, and the absence of alpha or paired-chain data limited detectable features. A total of fewer than 200 TCR beta chains were listed by the study as associated with cytomegalovirus. Several of the top co-occurrence clusters appeared to be linked to parvovirus B19, influenza, CMV and Epstein-Barr virus, according to a later analysis. A later genetic analysis associated a missense DCLRE1C variant with V-gene and J-gene trimming of TCR beta chains, and an independent cohort replicated the association. Because HLA typing was unavailable for some donors at each locus, only the typed subset was used in association tests. According to a later analysis, TCR association rates differed among HLA loci, with DRB1 alleles showing the most associated TCRs and HLA-C alleles showing the fewest. About 15 rarely observed V segments, including chromosome 9 orphons, were excluded from the earlier analysis of 550 to 700 of the donors because counts were too low. Across donors, most TCR sequences were observed very rarely, whereas some public TCRs were present in many individuals. The 87-base-pair reads could not distinguish some IMGT-functional V segments, including TRBV6-2 and TRBV6-3, so those segments were excluded. Broadly in line with IMGT annotations, most TCR beta V segments showed up in productive rearrangements about 87% or about 30% of the time in an earlier analysis of under 700 of the donors. The authors suggested that the approach could potentially be generalized to other disease states and immunological phenotypes. The sequencing pipeline was judged likely to have produced a cluster of highly shared sequence variants as a technical artifact. Correlated functional status among segregating V segments might reflect linkage disequilibrium, but an unknown experimental factor could not be ruled out. According to a later analysis, most CMV-associated TCR beta chains appeared to be HLA-restricted, and the HLA associations seemed to be driven largely by CMV exposure. A further reported finding was that TCR beta sequences accurately predicted the HLA-A and HLA-B alleles for most subjects in the first cohort. Strong co-occurrence of HLA alleles, especially DR and DQ, made assigning TCR associations to individual alleles difficult. The only immune exposure information available for the cohort was CMV serostatus. In a later analysis, around 17,000 TCR beta sequences were associated with specific HLA alleles at a false discovery rate of 0.05. In a later analysis, HLA-associated TCR beta chains showed more clonal expansion and lower generation probabilities than non-associated chains that were equally common.

On this clone: The target of this receptor is not known. Base qualities are missing; no much larger clone stands one base away.

The cohort consisted of 666 healthy bone marrow donors. All cohort members were sampled while nominally healthy, although unrecorded immune exposures were likely present. The donor tested CMV seropositive and was one of the 289 seropositive cohort members. A peripheral blood sample was provided by each donor, and peripheral blood mononuclear cells were used for TCR beta sequencing. Genomic DNA was extracted from the blood cell samples with the Qiagen DNeasy Blood Extraction Kit. The library relied on the immunoSEQ multiplex PCR assay. A mixture of 60 forward primers for TCR Vbeta segments and 13 reverse primers for TCR Jbeta segments was used in the multiplex PCR. The CDR3 region of rearranged TCR beta genes was amplified from genomic DNA with a multiplex PCR assay. On the Illumina HiSeq System, the amplified TCR beta libraries were sequenced as 87-base-pair reads. In the original analysis: A later analysis counted 65 million to 90 million unique TCR beta chains across the roughly 700 repertoires, and roughly 11 million of these chains were shared by at least two donors. Raw reads were error-corrected and collapsed into unique sequences by a nearest-neighbor algorithm in which closely related sequences were merged to remove PCR and sequencing errors. V, D and J gene segments were assigned by aligning CDR3 sequences to IMGT reference sequences. Each retained sequence needed at least a six-nucleotide match to both a V gene segment and a J gene segment. Rearrangements were called productive when the CDR3 lacked stop codons and stayed in frame with V and J; all others were non-productive. CDR3 was defined according to IMGT convention as the region running from the second conserved V-encoded cysteine to the conserved J-encoded phenylalanine. Sequences without an unambiguous match to a single V gene segment were excluded from the earlier analysis of a few hundred of the donors. In an earlier analysis of 587 of the donors, V segments were called functional above 56.7% productive rearrangements and were called segregating when the between-donor standard deviation exceeded 5%. A statistical classification framework was built to diagnose cytomegalovirus status from the catalog of TCR beta chain sequences. In a later analysis, V and J genes were assigned by comparing TCR nucleotide sequences against IMGT/GENE-DB human TR gene sequences. The TCRdist pipeline was used in a later analysis to assign CDR3 sequences and most-parsimonious VDJ recombination scenarios. In a later analysis, each TCR beta chain was defined by its CDR3 amino acid sequence together with its V-gene family, and reads without a unique V-gene family were excluded. To address suspected cross-contamination and a sequencing artifact, a later analysis removed under 600 highly shared, low-generation-probability nucleotide sequences. For each public chain, a later analysis derived a clonal expansion index from normalized ranks of inferred template counts within each repertoire. In a later analysis, generation probabilities were computed using a VDJ recombination model fitted to out-of-frame rearrangements, and the results were checked against IGoR. In a later analysis, TCR-TCR, TCR-HLA and TCR-CMV co-occurrence was scored with hypergeometric tests, and a repertoire-size bias correction was applied to TCR pairs. In a later analysis, false discovery rates were estimated by permuting HLA or CMV assignments 20 times. In a later analysis, co-occurring TCRs were grouped with DBSCAN, and TCRdist sequence similarity was added when clustering was performed within HLA-allele-positive subsets. Repertoires with fewer than 30,000 or more than 120,000 public chains, plus five repertoires with anomalous nucleotide sharing, were excluded from co-occurrence clustering. TCRdb provides this immuneACCESS table in a form limited to in-frame rearrangements. Some clones are lacking; in checked studies, under half of them reflect an unresolved V gene, and why the rest are absent is not known. That table gives V, J and clone size, and the DNA gave D and trimming. In all, the sample holds roughly 90,000 clones, and about four fifths of those were seen once. Of the sample, approximately 3% falls within the top ten clones.

The source material was PBMCs. The chain is made from TRBV5-4 and TRBJ1-2; a confident D gene designation cannot be given. The sequence came from a man aged 25-40 years in good health and CMV-seropositive. The CDR3 in this case is CASSLAGSSYGYTF. The DNA reads TGTGCCAGCAGCTTGGCCGGGAGTTCCTATGGCTACACCTTC.